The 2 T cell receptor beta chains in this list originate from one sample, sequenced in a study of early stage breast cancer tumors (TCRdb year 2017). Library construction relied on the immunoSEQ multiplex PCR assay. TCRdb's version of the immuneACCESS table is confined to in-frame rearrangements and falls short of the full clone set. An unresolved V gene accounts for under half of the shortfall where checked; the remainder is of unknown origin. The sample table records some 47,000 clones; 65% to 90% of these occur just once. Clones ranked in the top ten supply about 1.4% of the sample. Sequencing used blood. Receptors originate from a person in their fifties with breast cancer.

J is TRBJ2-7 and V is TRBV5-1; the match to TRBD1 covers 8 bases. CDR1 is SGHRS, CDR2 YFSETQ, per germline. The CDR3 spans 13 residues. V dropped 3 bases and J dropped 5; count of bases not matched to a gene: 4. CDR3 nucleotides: TGCGCCAGCAGCTCGTACAGGGGGGACGAGCAGTACTTC. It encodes CASSSYRGDEQYF.

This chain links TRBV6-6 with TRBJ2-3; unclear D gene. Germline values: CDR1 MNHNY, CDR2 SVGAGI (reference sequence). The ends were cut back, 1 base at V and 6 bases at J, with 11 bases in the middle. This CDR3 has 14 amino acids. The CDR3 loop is CASSYYSVSDTQYF. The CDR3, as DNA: TGTGCCAGCAGTTACTATTCGGTTTCGGATACGCAGTATTTT.